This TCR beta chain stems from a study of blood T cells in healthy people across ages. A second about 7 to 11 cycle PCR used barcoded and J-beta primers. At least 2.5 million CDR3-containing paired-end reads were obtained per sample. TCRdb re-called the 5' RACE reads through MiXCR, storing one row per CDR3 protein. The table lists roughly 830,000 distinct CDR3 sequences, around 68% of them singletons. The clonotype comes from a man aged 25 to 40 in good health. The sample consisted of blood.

The CDR3, as DNA: TGTGCCAGCAGTGAACAGGAGTATAGCAATCAGCCCCAGCATTTT. This gives the protein CASSEQEYSNQPQHF. V is TRBV2 and J is TRBJ1-5; D gene unclear. The V gene's germline CDR1 is SNHLY and CDR2 FYNNEI. V was cut by 2 bases and J by 0 bases, with 8 bases left in between. CDR3 length equals 15 residues.